Listed here are 9 T cell receptor beta chains from one sample, sequenced in a study of memory CD4+ T cells and cytomegalovirus serostatus. TCRdb's table, derived via immunoSEQ multiplex PCR, lists solely in-frame clones and lacks some. The sample has tens of thousands of clones, roughly four fifths seen once; the top ten hold roughly 1.7%. Single viable CD3+CD4+CD8-CD45RO+ cells were sorted as the memory CD4+ T cells. The sequenced sample was memory CD4+ T cells from blood. Receptor source: an adult in good health and CMV-seronegative.

This chain uses TRBV11-3 with TRBJ2-1, with D hard to call. The CDR3 totals 13 residues. Trimming stripped 5 bases from V and 8 bases from J, with 13 bases between. Germline CDR1 reads SGHNT; CDR2 reads YENEEA. The CDR3 DNA sequence: TGTGCCAGCAGCCCCCCGGCAGCGCATGAGCAGTTCTTC. Its protein product is CASSPPAAHEQFF.

This clone was counted a few times. The chain joins TRBV28 to TRBJ2-7, with no clear D. Germline V lookup: CDR1 MDHEN, CDR2 SYDVKM. The CDR3 spans 13 residues. V was trimmed by 10 bases and J by 2 bases, leaving 15 bases between them. The CDR3 sequence is CATQSGSTYEQYF. CDR3 DNA sequence: TGTGCCACCCAGTCGGGCAGCACCTACGAGCAGTACTTC.

The chain uses TRBV2 and TRBJ2-3; the D is unclear. This CDR3 spans 13 amino acids. Germline assignment: CDR1 SNHLY and CDR2 FYNNEI. V lost 6 bases, J lost 4 bases, and 11 bases lay in between. The CDR3 here is CASRGPRADTQYF. The CDR3 DNA reads TGTGCCAGCAGGGGCCCTAGAGCAGATACGCAGTATTTT.

This rearrangement joins TRBV7-2 to TRBJ2-7; D is perhaps TRBD1 (5 bases). The CDR3 covers 16 residues. The germline V gene encodes CDR1 SGHTA and CDR2 FQGNSA. The V and J ends lost 0 bases and 0 bases respectively, with 12 bases between them. DNA for the CDR3: TGTGCCAGCAGCTTAGCGCAGGCTAGGGGCTCCTACGAGCAGTACTTC. Protein: CASSLAQARGSYEQYF.

The chain couples TRBV7-9 to TRBJ2-2, with unresolved D. The CDR3 consists of 15 residues. In germline, CDR1 is SEHNR, CDR2 FQNEAQ (reference sequence). Trimming stripped 7 bases from V and 2 bases from J, with 14 bases between. The CDR3 DNA reads as TGTGCCAGCATCCGCACCGCGACTAACACCGGGGAGCTGTTTTTT. Protein product: CASIRTATNTGELFF.

The J gene is TRBJ2-5, the V gene TRBV6-6, with D unclear. The ends were cut back, 6 bases at V and 5 bases at J, with 7 bases in the middle. The CDR3 runs to 11 residues. Germline V gene sequence: CDR1 MNHNY, CDR2 SVGAGI (reference sequence). CDR3 nucleotides: TGTGCCAGCAGGAAGGGTGAGACCCAGTACTTC. Protein product: CASRKGETQYF.

The rearrangement links TRBV19 to TRBJ1-5; D gene unclear. The V end was cut by 5 bases, the J end by 0 bases, with 8 bases between. CDR1 and CDR2 (germline): LNHDA, SQIVND (reference sequence). CDR3 size: 14 residues. The CDR3 coding sequence is TGTGCCAGTAGTGTTGTTGCTAGCAATCAGCCCCAGCATTTT. As protein: CASSVVASNQPQHF.

This clone has just a few counts. V is TRBV6-6 and J is TRBJ1-1; unclear D gene. V shed 6 bases and J shed 1 base, with 9 bases lying between them. The CDR3 runs to 13 residues. Germline V CDR1 and CDR2: MNHNY, SVGAGI (reference sequence). CDR3 loop: CASSVRKNTEAFF. Written as DNA, the CDR3 is TGTGCCAGCAGCGTCCGGAAGAACACTGAAGCTTTCTTT.

The chain couples TRBV28 to TRBJ1-5; 7 bases line up with TRBD1. Germline CDR1 MDHEN, CDR2 SYDVKM. V dropped 10 bases and J dropped 11; count of bases not matched to a gene: 17. The length of the CDR3 is 14 residues. The CDR3 loop reads CATNLSGGVRTQHF. For the CDR3, the DNA is TGTGCCACCAACCTCTCAGGGGGAGTGAGGACCCAGCATTTT.